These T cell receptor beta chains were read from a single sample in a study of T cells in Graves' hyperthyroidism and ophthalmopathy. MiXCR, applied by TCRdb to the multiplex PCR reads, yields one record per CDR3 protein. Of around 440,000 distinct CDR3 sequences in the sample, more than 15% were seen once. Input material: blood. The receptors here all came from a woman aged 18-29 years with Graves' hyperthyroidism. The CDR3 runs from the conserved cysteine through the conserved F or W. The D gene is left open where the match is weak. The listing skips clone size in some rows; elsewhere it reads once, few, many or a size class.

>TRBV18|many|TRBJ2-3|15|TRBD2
CASSPNSGRTDTQYF
TGTGCCAGCTCACCAAACAGCGGGAGGACAGATACGCAGTATTTT
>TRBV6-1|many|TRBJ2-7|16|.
CASSYDPLRSAYEQYF
TGTGCCAGCAGCTACGACCCACTTAGGAGCGCCTACGAGCAGTACTTC
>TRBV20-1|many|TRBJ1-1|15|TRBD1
CSARGGQGGHTEAFF
TGCAGTGCTAGAGGAGGGCAGGGGGGACACACTGAAGCTTTCTTT
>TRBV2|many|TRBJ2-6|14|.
CASTGESGANVLTF
TGTGCCAGCACTGGAGAGTCTGGGGCCAACGTCCTGACTTTC
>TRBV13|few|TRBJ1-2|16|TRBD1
CASSPRGDRANYGYTF
TGTGCCAGCAGTCCGAGGGGGGACAGGGCTAACTATGGCTACACCTTC
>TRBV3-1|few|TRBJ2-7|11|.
CASSQDYEQCF
TGTGCCAGCAGCCAAGATTACGAGCAGTGCTTC
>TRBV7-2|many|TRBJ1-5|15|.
CASSLSQGMRQPQHF
TGTGCCAGCAGCTTAAGTCAGGGAATGAGGCAGCCCCAGCATTTT
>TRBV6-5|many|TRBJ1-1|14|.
CASSYSGGASEAFF
TGTGCCAGCAGTTACTCAGGGGGGGCCAGTGAAGCTTTCTTT
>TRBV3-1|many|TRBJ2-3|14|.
CASSHSGHTDTQYF
TGTGCCAGCAGCCATAGCGGACACACAGATACGCAGTATTTT
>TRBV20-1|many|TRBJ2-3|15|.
CSAGGPTPGTDTQYF
TGCAGTGCCGGGGGCCCCACCCCGGGCACAGATACGCAGTATTTT
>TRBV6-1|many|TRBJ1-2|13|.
CASSPDGPYGYTF
TGTGCCAGCAGTCCGGACGGACCCTATGGCTACACCTTC
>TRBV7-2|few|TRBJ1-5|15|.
CASSLREVSNQPQHF
TGTGCCAGCAGCTTAAGGGAGGTTAGCAATCAGCCCCAGCATTTT
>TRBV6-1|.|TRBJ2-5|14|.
CASTLSAPTETQYF
TGTGCCAGCACCCTATCGGCCCCCACAGAGACCCAGTACTTC
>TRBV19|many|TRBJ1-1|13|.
CASKGTMNTEAFF
TGTGCCAGTAAGGGGACGATGAACACTGAAGCTTTCTTT
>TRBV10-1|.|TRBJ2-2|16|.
CTNSGTSLRGTGELFF
TGTACCAACTCGGGGACCTCATTGAGGGGCACCGGGGAGCTGTTTTTT
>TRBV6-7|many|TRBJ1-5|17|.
CASSNGISVYANQPQHF
TGTGCCAGCAGCAACGGGATATCGGTATATGCCAATCAGCCCCAGCATTTT
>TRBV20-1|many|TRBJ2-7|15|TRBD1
CSAVSRDSVIYEQYF
TGCAGTGCGGTCTCGAGGGACAGCGTTATCTACGAGCAGTACTTC
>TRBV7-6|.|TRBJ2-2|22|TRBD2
CASSSRPRVAGGLRNLTGELFF
TGTGCCAGCAGCTCCCGGCCCAGGGTAGCGGGGGGTCTCCGAAATCTCACCGGGGAGCTGTTTTTT
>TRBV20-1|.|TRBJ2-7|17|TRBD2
CSAGNAGTRGVSDEQYF
TGCAGTGCTGGTAATGCCGGGACTAGGGGAGTTTCGGACGAGCAGTACTTC
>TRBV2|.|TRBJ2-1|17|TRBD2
CARTQRSLAGGPNEQFF
TGTGCCAGGACCCAAAGGTCGCTAGCGGGGGGGCCCAATGAGCAGTTCTTC
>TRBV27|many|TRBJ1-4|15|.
CASRERGAINEKLFF
TGTGCCAGCAGAGAAAGGGGTGCGATTAATGAAAAACTGTTTTTT
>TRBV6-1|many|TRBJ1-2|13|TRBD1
CASSEGAGYGYTF
TGTGCCAGCAGCGAGGGGGCAGGGTACGGCTACACCTTC